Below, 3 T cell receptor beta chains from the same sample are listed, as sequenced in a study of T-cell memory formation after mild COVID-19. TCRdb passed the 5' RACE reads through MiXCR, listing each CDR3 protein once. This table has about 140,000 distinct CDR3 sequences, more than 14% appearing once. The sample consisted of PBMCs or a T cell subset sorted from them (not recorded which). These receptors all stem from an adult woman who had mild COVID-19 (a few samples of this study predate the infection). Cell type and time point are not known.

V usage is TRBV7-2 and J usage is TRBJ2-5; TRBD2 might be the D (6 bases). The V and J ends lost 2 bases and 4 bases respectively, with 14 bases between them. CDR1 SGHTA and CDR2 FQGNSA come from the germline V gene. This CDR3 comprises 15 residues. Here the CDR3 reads CASSLIGSLGETQYF. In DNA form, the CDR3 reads TGTGCCAGCAGCTTAATCGGGAGCTTGGGAGAGACCCAGTACTTC.

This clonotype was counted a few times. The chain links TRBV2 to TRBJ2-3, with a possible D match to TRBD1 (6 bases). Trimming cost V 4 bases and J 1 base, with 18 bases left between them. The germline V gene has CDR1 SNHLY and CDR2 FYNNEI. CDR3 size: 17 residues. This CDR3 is CASSGSGGWGRTDTQYF. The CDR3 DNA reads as TGTGCCAGCAGTGGCTCCGGTGGTTGGGGGCGCACAGATACGCAGTATTTT.

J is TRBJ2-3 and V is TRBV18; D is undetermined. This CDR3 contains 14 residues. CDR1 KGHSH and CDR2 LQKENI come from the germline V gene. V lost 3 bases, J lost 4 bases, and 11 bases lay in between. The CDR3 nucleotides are TGTGCCAGCTCACCCCAGCCCGACGCAGATACGCAGTATTTT. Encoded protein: CASSPQPDADTQYF.